What follows are 20 T cell receptor beta chains derived from one specimen sequenced in a study of blood T cells in healthy people across ages. Next came a second PCR, run for about 7 to 12 cycles, which used a sample-barcoded 5' primer along with a J-beta primer mix. MiXCR, run by TCRdb on the 5' RACE reads, gives a single entry per CDR3 protein. Of about 1.5 million distinct CDR3 sequences listed, under 55% were seen once; the top ten hold around 4%. What was sequenced was blood. These receptors all come from a woman between 18 and 29 years old in good health.

Notes on this clonotype: A much larger clone lies a single base off, so this may be a read error. V and J are TRBV18 and TRBJ1-2; 7 nucleotides line up with TRBD1. The length of the CDR3 is 12 residues. Germline V CDR1 and CDR2: KGHSH, LQKENI. J was trimmed by 5 bases and V by 7 bases; bases with no gene match: 4. CDR3 sequence: CASWGTEYGYTF. Written as DNA, the CDR3 is TGTGCCAGCTGGGGGACAGAGTATGGCTACACCTTC.

This chain joins TRBV27 and TRBJ2-7; D is possibly TRBD1 (5 bases). Gene TRBJ2-5 matches the end of the DNA better, so the J call may be wrong. From germline, CDR1 is MNHEY and CDR2 SMNVEV (reference sequence). The CDR3 has 14 amino acids. CDR3 coding DNA: TGTGCCAGCAGTGTAGACAGATTCCAAGAGACCCAGTACTTC. It encodes CASSVDRFQETQYF.

CDR3 in DNA: TGTGCCAGCATAGGGCGAGCCTTGAGGGATACGCAGTATTTT. This gives the protein CASIGRALRDTQYF. The genes are TRBV6-2 or TRBV6-3 and TRBJ2-3; D unclear. Germline V CDR1 and CDR2: MNHEY, SVGEGT. V lost 7 bases and J 6 bases, leaving 17 bases between the germline ends. CDR3 size: 14 residues.

This chain connects TRBV14 to TRBJ1-1; D may be TRBD1 (6 bases). The CDR3 is 15 residues long. Trimming removed 4 bases from V and 1 base from J, with 13 bases in between. Germline V gene data show CDR1 as SGHDN and CDR2 as FVKESK. The CDR3: CASSRGTPRNTEAFF. The CDR3 DNA is TGTGCCAGCAGCCGCGGGACACCTCGGAACACTGAAGCTTTCTTT. The variable domain in full, with the rest retrieved from reference TRBV14 and TRBJ1-1, is EAGVTQFPSHSVIEKGQTVTLRCDPISGHDNLYWYRRVMGKEIKFLLHFVKESKQDESGMPNNRFLAERTGGTYSTLKVQPAELEDSGVYFCASSRGTPRNTEAFFGQGTRLTVV.

This clonotype was detected a few times. The chain has TRBV7-2 and TRBJ2-5, with 7 bases identical to TRBD1. The J call could be wrong; TRBJ2-7 is a better fit for the DNA end. CDR3 length equals 14 residues. Germline-derived CDR1 and CDR2 are SGHTA and FQGNSA. CDR3 DNA: TGTGCCAGCAGCACCCGACAGGGTTCTAACGAGCAGTACTTC. This sequence encodes CASSTRQGSNEQYF.

The rearrangement uses TRBV19 and TRBJ2-7; possible D gene TRBD2, 5 bases. Germline V CDR1 and CDR2: LNHDA, SQIVND (reference sequence). V dropped 2 bases and J dropped 1 base, with 9 bases sitting between them. The CDR3 sequence is 14 residues long. The CDR3 DNA is TGTGCCAGTAGTATATCCGGGAATTCCTACGAGCAGTACTTC. Translation: CASSISGNSYEQYF.

The V gene is TRBV18, the J gene TRBJ2-3; D is ambiguous. The germline CDR1 and CDR2 sequences are KGHSH and LQKENI. Trimming took 4 bases from V and 1 from J, leaving 12 bases between them. The CDR3 totals 15 residues. CDR3 nucleotide sequence: TGTGCCAGCTCACTCCTGTACTGTGGCACAGATACGCAGTATTTT. Its translation is CASSLLYCGTDTQYF.

The chain carries TRBV15 and TRBJ2-3; D is unresolved. This CDR3 has 14 residues. V lost 1 base and J 2 bases, leaving 7 bases between the germline ends. Germline values: CDR1 LNHNV, CDR2 YYDKDF (reference sequence). The DNA for the CDR3 is TGTGCCACCAGCAGAGTGGGCAACACAGATACGCAGTATTTT. Amino acid sequence: CATSRVGNTDTQYF.

The V call is TRBV11-2, the J call TRBJ1-2; D gene ambiguous. The CDR3 is 13 amino acids. Germline CDR1 reads SGHAT; CDR2 reads FQNNGV. V was trimmed by 1 base and J by 8 bases, leaving 11 bases between them. The chain's CDR3 is CASSLGPLEGYTF. The CDR3, as DNA: TGTGCCAGCAGCTTAGGACCACTCGAGGGCTACACCTTC.

The V call is TRBV7-9, the J call TRBJ2-4, with D perhaps TRBD2 (6 bases). The J call is doubtful: the DNA matches TRBJ2-7 better. CDR1 and CDR2 (germline): SEHNR, FQNEAQ (reference sequence). CDR3 length equals 14 residues. This chain's CDR3 is CASSPRDSHYEQYF. CDR3 nucleotide sequence: TGTGCCAGCAGCCCGCGGGACTCGCATTACGAGCAGTACTTC.

The chain combines TRBV30 with TRBJ2-7, with D perhaps matching TRBD1 (6 bases). The J call may be incorrect, as the DNA end agrees better with TRBJ2-5. CDR1 and CDR2 from the germline V gene are GTSNPN and SVGIG (reference sequence). This CDR3 region has 14 residues. CDR3 region: CAWSGTHRGETQYF. DNA of the CDR3: TGTGCCTGGAGTGGGACCCATAGGGGGGAGACCCAGTACTTC.

The chain carries TRBV7-3 and TRBJ1-1; D gene ambiguous. CDR1 is SGHTA and CDR2 is FQGTGA in the germline V gene. The CDR3 runs to 12 residues. Trimming cost V 5 bases and J 10 bases, with 14 bases left between them. The CDR3 loop is CASSSDGGVAFF. The CDR3 DNA reads TGTGCCAGCAGCAGCGACGGAGGTGTAGCTTTCTTT.

This clonotype was seen a handful of times. This chain joins TRBV6-2 or TRBV6-3 and TRBJ2-3; the D is unclear. The V end was cut by 1 base, the J end by 5 bases, with 22 bases between. Germline CDR1 MNHEY, CDR2 SVGEGT. The length of the CDR3 is 18 residues. In DNA, the CDR3 is TGTGCCAGCAGTTACTTAGTTGGAAGCCGGCCTCAAAAAGATACGCAGTATTTT. It translates to CASSYLVGSRPQKDTQYF.

V gene TRBV4-1 combines with J gene TRBJ2-1; possibly TRBD2 for D (5 bases). V lost 4 bases to trimming and J lost 6 bases, with 16 bases between them. The CDR3 has 15 amino acids. Germline CDR1 is MGHRA and CDR2 is YSYEKL. CDR3 sequence reads: CASSPAEGSPNEQFF. The CDR3 DNA sequence: TGCGCCAGCAGCCCTGCAGAGGGTTCTCCCAATGAGCAGTTCTTC.

The chain recombines TRBV10-3 with TRBJ1-1; D not certain. The V and J ends lost 3 bases and 4 bases respectively, with 6 bases between them. Germline-derived CDR1 and CDR2 are ENHRY and SYGVKD. This CDR3 region has 12 residues. The CDR3 DNA reads as TGTGCCATCAGTGAAACGATCACTGAAGCTTTCTTT. This translates into CAISETITEAFF.

This sequence joins TRBV2 and TRBJ2-4; D is unresolved. The V end lost 8 bases, the J end lost 0 bases, and 8 bases lay between the germline ends. This CDR3 is 13 amino acids long. In germline, CDR1 is SNHLY, CDR2 FYNNEI. The CDR3 here is CASYGLAKNIQYF. For the CDR3, the DNA is TGTGCCAGCTACGGGTTAGCCAAAAACATTCAGTACTTC.

The chain carries TRBV6-5 and TRBJ1-5; D not certain. Germline assignment: CDR1 MNHEY and CDR2 SVGAGI. This CDR3 has 14 residues. Trimming took 3 bases from V and 7 from J, leaving 13 bases between them. CDR3 region: CASSYRVSGQPQHF. CDR3 bases: TGTGCCAGCAGTTATCGGGTGTCGGGCCAGCCCCAGCATTTT.

The rearrangement links TRBV7-9 to TRBJ2-7, with TRBD2 as a possible D gene (5 bases). The CDR3 has 17 amino acids. The V end was cut by 5 bases, the J end by 5 bases, with 25 bases between. Germline V CDR1 and CDR2: SEHNR, FQNEAQ (reference sequence). The CDR3: CASSPRAPGGPSHEQYF. For the CDR3, the DNA is TGTGCCAGCAGCCCACGGGCCCCTGGAGGTCCTTCCCACGAGCAGTACTTC.

The DNA of the CDR3 is TGTGCCGCGCTCAGGGGGCCTAACTATGGCTACACCTTC. Translated: CAALRGPNYGYTF. This chain connects TRBV10-3 to TRBJ1-2, with 8 bases fitting TRBD1. The CDR3 loop spans 13 amino acids. The V gene's germline CDR1 is ENHRY and CDR2 SYGVKD. The V gene end was trimmed by 11 bases and the J gene end by 0 bases; junction bases not matched to a gene: 5.

The chain joins TRBV20-1 to TRBJ1-1, with D possibly matching TRBD1 (6 bases). V was pared by 2 bases and J by 4 bases, with 11 bases between. This CDR3 region has 13 residues. Germline V gene lookup returns CDR1 DFQATT and CDR2 SNEGSKA (reference sequence). The CDR3 reads CSARWGQATEAFF. CDR3 coding DNA: TGCAGTGCTAGATGGGGGCAGGCCACTGAAGCTTTCTTT.